This passage covers 16 T cell receptor beta chains from one sample sequenced in a study of spatial heterogeneity in lung cancer. Regarding time point: sample taken at primary tumor resection. TCRdb reprocessed the 5' RACE reads via MiXCR and lists one record per CDR3 protein. The sample records 800 to 1,100 distinct CDR3 sequences, just over 7% being singletons. Sequencing used normal lung tissue next to the tumor, obtained at surgery. These TCRs come from a male donor with early-stage non-small cell lung cancer.

This clonotype is termed medium-sized. The chain couples TRBV5-1 to TRBJ2-3, with no clear D. The CDR3 sequence is 12 residues long. The ends were cut back, 3 bases at V and 6 bases at J, with 8 bases in the middle. Germline V lookup: CDR1 SGHRS, CDR2 YFSETQ. Written as DNA, the CDR3 is TGCGCCAGCAGCTCGCGAGATGATACGCAGTATTTT. Encoded protein: CASSSRDDTQYF.

There are many counts of this clonotype. The V call is TRBV28, the J call TRBJ2-7; D gene ambiguous. Germline-derived CDR1 and CDR2 are MDHEN and SYDVKM. V was trimmed by 2 bases and J by 8 bases, leaving 7 bases between them. The CDR3 has 11 residues. The CDR3 DNA reads TGTGCCAGCAGTTTACCTCCGCAGCAGTACTTC. Its protein product is CASSLPPQQYF.

This clonotype is medium-sized by share. The chain carries TRBV28 and TRBJ2-3; D gene unclear. Per germline, CDR1 MDHEN and CDR2 SYDVKM. This CDR3 has 13 residues. V lost 4 bases and J 4 bases, leaving 9 bases between the germline ends. The CDR3 spells CASSYTAPDTQYF. The CDR3 region has the DNA TGTGCCAGCAGTTATACCGCTCCAGATACGCAGTATTTT.

Within the sample, this clonotype is medium-sized. The rearrangement joins TRBV13 to TRBJ2-1, with TRBD2 identical over 8 bases. The CDR3 spans 17 residues. V dropped 10 bases and J dropped 0; count of bases not matched to a gene: 14. The germline V gene encodes CDR1 PRHDT and CDR2 FYEKMQ (reference sequence). The CDR3 DNA follows: TGTGCCACGAGCCGAACCACCGGGACTAGCTCCTACAATGAGCAGTTCTTC. Amino acids: CATSRTTGTSSYNEQFF.

The CDR3 DNA follows: TGTGCCAGCAGTCTAACCGACAGGGATCGCCCCTACGAGCAGTACTTC. It yields the protein CASSLTDRDRPYEQYF. V gene TRBV28 combines with J gene TRBJ2-7, with 7 bases that match TRBD1. The CDR3 has 16 residues. The germline V gene has CDR1 MDHEN and CDR2 SYDVKM. Trimming took 5 bases from V and 2 from J; bases not matched to a gene: 12.

This clonotype is medium-sized. The genes are TRBV28 and TRBJ1-2, with TRBD1 matching over 9 bases. The CDR3 is 14 amino acids. Germline V gives CDR1 MDHEN, CDR2 SYDVKM. The trim removed 1 base at V and 8 bases at J, leaving 5 bases unmatched. CDR3 DNA: TGTGCCAGCAGTTTATTCGACAGGGGGGGAGGCTACACCTTC. This gives the protein CASSLFDRGGGYTF.

This clonotype is judged medium-sized. The chain couples TRBV6-6 to TRBJ2-3, with TRBD2 matching 14 bases. The CDR3 extends over 17 amino acids. V shed 4 bases, J shed 5 bases, and the junction held 8 bases outside the gene matches. The V gene's germline CDR1 is MNHNY and CDR2 SVGAGI (reference sequence). CDR3 nucleotides: TGTGCCAGCAGTTTCATGACTAGCGGGAGGGTTGTAGATACGCAGTATTTT. Its translation is CASSFMTSGRVVDTQYF.

In this sample, this clonotype is medium-sized (0.01 to 0.1%). The V gene is TRBV6-5, the J gene TRBJ2-1, with D perhaps matching TRBD1 or TRBD2 (5 bases each). Germline CDR1 reads MNHEY; CDR2 reads SVGAGI. CDR3 length: 14 amino acids. The V end was cut by 6 bases, the J end by 2 bases, with 11 bases between. CDR3 region: CASRGTTAYNEQFF. CDR3 bases: TGTGCCAGCAGGGGGACCACCGCCTACAATGAGCAGTTCTTC.

This clonotype is classed as medium-sized. The chain recombines TRBV30 with TRBJ1-4; TRBD1 aligns across 8 bases. The CDR3 consists of 16 residues. Looked up from germline, CDR1 is GTSNPN and CDR2 is SVGIG (reference sequence). Trimming took 3 bases from V and 0 from J; bases not matched to a gene: 6. Here the CDR3 reads CAWRGQGGSTNEKLFF. CDR3 nucleotide sequence: TGTGCCTGGAGAGGACAGGGTGGGTCAACTAATGAAAAACTGTTTTTT.

This clonotype is termed medium-sized. The V gene is TRBV29-1, the J gene TRBJ2-3; a possible D gene is TRBD2 (5 bases). CDR1 and CDR2 (germline): SQVTM, ANQGSEA. This CDR3 has 14 amino acids. V lost 7 bases, J lost 5 bases, and 19 bases lay in between. The CDR3 is CSGAALRAGDTQYF. The DNA of the CDR3 is TGCAGCGGCGCAGCTTTAAGGGCGGGAGATACGCAGTATTTT.

Judged by abundance, this clonotype is medium-sized (0.01 to 0.1%). This chain links TRBV6-6 with TRBJ2-4, with D possibly TRBD2 on 5 matching bases. Germline assignment: CDR1 MNHNY and CDR2 SVGAGI (reference sequence). The length of the CDR3 is 13 residues. The V gene lost 6 bases and the J gene lost 5 bases, with 11 bases spanning the gap. The CDR3 reads CASRAGVENIQYF. The CDR3 DNA reads TGTGCCAGCAGAGCCGGGGTTGAAAACATTCAGTACTTC.

V gene TRBV10-1 combines with J gene TRBJ1-1, with 7 bases identical to TRBD1. Per the germline V gene, CDR1 is WNHNN and CDR2 is SYGVQD (reference sequence). J gave up 1 base and V 7 bases, and 3 bases lay outside the gene matches. CDR3 size: 13 residues. As DNA, the CDR3 is TGCGCCAGCACCAGGGGGGCGAACACTGAAGCTTTCTTT. This sequence encodes CASTRGANTEAFF.

Concerning this clonotype itself: Being one base from a much bigger clone, this may be a read error. The chain combines TRBV27 with TRBJ1-2; possible D gene TRBD1, 6 bases. The germline V gene has CDR1 MNHEY and CDR2 SMNVEV (reference sequence). This CDR3 has 15 amino acids. CDR3 protein: CASSSSPGAYGGHTF. The CDR3 nucleotides read TGTGCCAGCAGCTCCTCCCCAGGGGCTTACGGTGGCCACACCTTC.

The chain links TRBV5-4 to TRBJ1-2; D might be TRBD1 (6 bases). The CDR3 covers 12 residues. With 4 bases removed from V and 8 bases from J, the gap between germline ends came to 12 bases. CDR1 and CDR2 (germline): SGHNT, YYREEE (reference sequence). The CDR3 DNA sequence: TGTGCCAGCAGCGTTGACAGGTCCGGCTACACCTTC. It is translated as CASSVDRSGYTF.

By share of the sample, this clonotype is large. CDR3: CSVRLGLAGEANEQFF. The CDR3, as DNA: TGCAGCGTTAGGCTGGGACTAGCGGGAGAAGCCAATGAGCAGTTCTTC. The chain carries TRBV29-1 and TRBJ2-1, with 14 bases that match TRBD2. J lost 6 bases, V lost 5 bases, and 9 bases had no gene match. The length of the CDR3 is 16 residues. Germline CDR1 and CDR2: SQVTM and ANQGSEA.

This clonotype qualifies as medium-sized. The V gene is TRBV25-1, the J gene TRBJ2-1, with a tentative D call TRBD2 (6 bases). The V gene lost 2 bases and the J gene lost 8 bases, with 19 bases spanning the gap. CDR1 and CDR2 from the germline V gene are MGHDK and SYGVNS. CDR3 length: 16 amino acids. Here the CDR3 DNA reads TGTGCCAGCAGTGAAGGCGCTGGCCGGGAGTGGGATGAGCAGTTCTTC. Residues: CASSEGAGREWDEQFF. Full variable domain (rest looked up from reference TRBV25-1 and TRBJ2-1): EADIYQTPRYLVIGTGKKITLECSQTMGHDKMYWYQQDPGMELHLIHYSYGVNSTEKGDLSSESTVSRIRTEHFPLTLESARPSHTSQYLCASSEGAGREWDEQFFGPGTRLTVL.